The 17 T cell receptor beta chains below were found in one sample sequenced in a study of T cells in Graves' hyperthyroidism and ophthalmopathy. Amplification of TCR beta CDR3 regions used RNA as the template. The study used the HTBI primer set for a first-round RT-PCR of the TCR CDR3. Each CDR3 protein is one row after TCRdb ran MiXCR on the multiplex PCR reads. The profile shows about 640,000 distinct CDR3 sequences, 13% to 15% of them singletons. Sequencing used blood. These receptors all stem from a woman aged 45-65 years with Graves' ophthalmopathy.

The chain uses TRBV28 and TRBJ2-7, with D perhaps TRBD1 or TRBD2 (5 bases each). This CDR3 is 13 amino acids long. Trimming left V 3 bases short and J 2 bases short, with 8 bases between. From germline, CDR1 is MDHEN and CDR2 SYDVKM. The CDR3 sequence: CASSLGEPYEQYF. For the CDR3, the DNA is TGTGCCAGCAGTTTGGGGGAACCCTACGAGCAGTACTTC.

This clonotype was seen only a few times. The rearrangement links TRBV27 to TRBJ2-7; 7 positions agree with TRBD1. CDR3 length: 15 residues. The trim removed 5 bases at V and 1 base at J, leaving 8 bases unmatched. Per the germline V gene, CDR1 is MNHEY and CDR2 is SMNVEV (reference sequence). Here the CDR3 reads CASSRTGTESYEQYF. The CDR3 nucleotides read TGTGCCAGCAGTCGCACCGGGACAGAATCCTACGAGCAGTACTTC.

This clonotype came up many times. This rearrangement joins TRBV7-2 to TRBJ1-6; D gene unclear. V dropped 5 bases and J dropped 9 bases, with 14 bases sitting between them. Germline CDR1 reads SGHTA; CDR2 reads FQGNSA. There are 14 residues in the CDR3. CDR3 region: CASSLPPGPSPLHF. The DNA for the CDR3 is TGTGCCAGCAGCCTACCCCCGGGCCCTTCACCCCTCCACTTT.

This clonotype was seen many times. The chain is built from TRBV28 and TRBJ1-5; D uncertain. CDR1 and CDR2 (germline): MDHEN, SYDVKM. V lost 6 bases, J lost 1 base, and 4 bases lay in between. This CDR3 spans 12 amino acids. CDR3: CASRGSNQPQHF. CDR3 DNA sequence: TGTGCCAGCAGGGGGAGCAATCAGCCCCAGCATTTT.

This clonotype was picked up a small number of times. As DNA, the CDR3 is TGCAGTGCCCCCCTATTGGACGGGAATACCTACAATGAGCAGTTCTTC. Amino acid sequence: CSAPLLDGNTYNEQFF. The rearrangement links TRBV20-1 to TRBJ2-1; tentative D call: TRBD2 (5 bases). There are 16 residues in the CDR3. Trimming shortened V by 6 bases and J by 2 bases, and 20 bases separated the two germline ends. From germline, CDR1 is DFQATT and CDR2 SNEGSKA (reference sequence).

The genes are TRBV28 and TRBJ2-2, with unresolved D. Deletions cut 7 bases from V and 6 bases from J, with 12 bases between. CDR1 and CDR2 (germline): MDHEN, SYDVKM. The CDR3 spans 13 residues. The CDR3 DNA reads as TGTGCCAGCACGGAGTCGGATGCCGGGGAGCTGTTTTTT. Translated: CASTESDAGELFF.

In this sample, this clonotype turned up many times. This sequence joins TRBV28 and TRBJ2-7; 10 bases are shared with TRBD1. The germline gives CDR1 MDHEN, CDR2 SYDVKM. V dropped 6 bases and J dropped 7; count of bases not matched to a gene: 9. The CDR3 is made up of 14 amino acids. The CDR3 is CASSPGTGEEEQYF. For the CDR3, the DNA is TGTGCCAGCAGCCCCGGGACAGGGGAAGAGGAGCAGTACTTC. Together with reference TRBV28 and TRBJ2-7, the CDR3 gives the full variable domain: DVKVTQSSRYLVKRTGEKVFLECVQDMDHENMFWYRQDPGLGLRLIYFSYDVKMKEKGDIPEGYSVSREKKERFSLILESASTNQTSMYLCASSPGTGEEEQYFGPGTRLTVT.

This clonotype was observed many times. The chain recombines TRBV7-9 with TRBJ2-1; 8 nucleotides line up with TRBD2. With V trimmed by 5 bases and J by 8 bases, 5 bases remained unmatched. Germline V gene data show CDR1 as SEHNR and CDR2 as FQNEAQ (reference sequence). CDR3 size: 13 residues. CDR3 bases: TGTGCCAGCAGCCGTGGACTAGCCGATGAGCAGTTCTTC. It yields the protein CASSRGLADEQFF.

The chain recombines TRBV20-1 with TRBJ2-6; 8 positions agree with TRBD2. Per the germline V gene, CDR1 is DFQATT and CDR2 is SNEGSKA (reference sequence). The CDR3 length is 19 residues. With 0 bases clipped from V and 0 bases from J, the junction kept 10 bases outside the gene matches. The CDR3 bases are TGCAGTGCTAGAGATTTTCGGGGGGGGGCTCTCTCTGGGGCCAACGTCCTGACTTTC. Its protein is CSARDFRGGALSGANVLTF.

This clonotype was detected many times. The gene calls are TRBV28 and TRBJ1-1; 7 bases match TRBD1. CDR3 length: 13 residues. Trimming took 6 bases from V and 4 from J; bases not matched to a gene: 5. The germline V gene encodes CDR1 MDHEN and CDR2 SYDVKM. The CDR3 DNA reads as TGTGCCAGCAGCAATCAGGGGGTCACTGAAGCTTTCTTT. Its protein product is CASSNQGVTEAFF.

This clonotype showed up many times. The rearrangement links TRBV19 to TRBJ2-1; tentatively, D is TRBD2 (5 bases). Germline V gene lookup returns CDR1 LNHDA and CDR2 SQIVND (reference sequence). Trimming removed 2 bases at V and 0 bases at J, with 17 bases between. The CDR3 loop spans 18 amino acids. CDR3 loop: CASSIHNPTISSYNEQFF. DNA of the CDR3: TGTGCCAGTAGTATACACAACCCGACTATCAGCTCCTACAATGAGCAGTTCTTC. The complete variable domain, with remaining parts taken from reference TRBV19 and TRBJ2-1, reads DGGITQSPKYLFRKEGQNVTLSCEQNLNHDAMYWYRQDPGQGLRLIYYSQIVNDFQKGDIAEGYSVSREKKESFPLTVTSAQKNPTAFYLCASSIHNPTISSYNEQFFGPGTRLTVL.

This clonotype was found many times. The CDR3 nucleotides read TGTGCCAGCAGTTTAAGAGCTCCTATTGAAGCTTTCTTT. This codes for CASSLRAPIEAFF. This chain links TRBV28 with TRBJ1-1, with D hard to call. The CDR3 has 13 residues. Germline CDR1 and CDR2: MDHEN and SYDVKM. Trimming pared 2 bases from V and 7 bases from J, leaving 11 bases between.

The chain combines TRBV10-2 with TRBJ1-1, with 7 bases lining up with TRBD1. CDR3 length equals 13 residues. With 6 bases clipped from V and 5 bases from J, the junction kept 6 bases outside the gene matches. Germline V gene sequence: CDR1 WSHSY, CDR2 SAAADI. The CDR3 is CASRTGFSTEAFF. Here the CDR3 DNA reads TGCGCCAGCAGGACAGGGTTTAGTACTGAAGCTTTCTTT.

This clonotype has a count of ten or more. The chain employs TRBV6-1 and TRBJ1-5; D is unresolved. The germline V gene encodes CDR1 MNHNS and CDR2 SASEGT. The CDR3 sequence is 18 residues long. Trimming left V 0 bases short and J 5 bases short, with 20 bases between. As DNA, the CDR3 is TGTGCCAGCAGTGAAGCTACTGTTAGGGTGGTCCGGTATCAGCCCCAGCATTTT. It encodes CASSEATVRVVRYQPQHF.

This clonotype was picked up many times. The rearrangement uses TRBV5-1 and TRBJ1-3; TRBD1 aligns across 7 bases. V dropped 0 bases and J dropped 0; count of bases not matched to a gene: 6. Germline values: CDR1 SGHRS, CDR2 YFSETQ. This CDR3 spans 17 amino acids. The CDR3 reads CASSLDATGLSGNTIYF. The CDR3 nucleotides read TGCGCCAGCAGCTTGGATGCGACAGGGCTCTCTGGAAACACCATATATTTT.

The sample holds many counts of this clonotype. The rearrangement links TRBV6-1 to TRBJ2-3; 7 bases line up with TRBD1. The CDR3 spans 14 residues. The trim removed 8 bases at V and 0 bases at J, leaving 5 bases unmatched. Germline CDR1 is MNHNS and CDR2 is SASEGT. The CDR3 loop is CASGLGQSTDTQYF. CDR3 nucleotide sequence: TGTGCCAGCGGATTGGGACAGAGCACAGATACGCAGTATTTT.

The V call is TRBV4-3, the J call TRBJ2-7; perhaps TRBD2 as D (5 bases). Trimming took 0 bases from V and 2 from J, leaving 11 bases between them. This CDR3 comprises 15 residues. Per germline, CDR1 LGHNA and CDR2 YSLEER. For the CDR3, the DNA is TGCGCCAGCAGCCAAGATCGGCGAGGGCCCTACGAGCAGTACTTC. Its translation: CASSQDRRGPYEQYF.